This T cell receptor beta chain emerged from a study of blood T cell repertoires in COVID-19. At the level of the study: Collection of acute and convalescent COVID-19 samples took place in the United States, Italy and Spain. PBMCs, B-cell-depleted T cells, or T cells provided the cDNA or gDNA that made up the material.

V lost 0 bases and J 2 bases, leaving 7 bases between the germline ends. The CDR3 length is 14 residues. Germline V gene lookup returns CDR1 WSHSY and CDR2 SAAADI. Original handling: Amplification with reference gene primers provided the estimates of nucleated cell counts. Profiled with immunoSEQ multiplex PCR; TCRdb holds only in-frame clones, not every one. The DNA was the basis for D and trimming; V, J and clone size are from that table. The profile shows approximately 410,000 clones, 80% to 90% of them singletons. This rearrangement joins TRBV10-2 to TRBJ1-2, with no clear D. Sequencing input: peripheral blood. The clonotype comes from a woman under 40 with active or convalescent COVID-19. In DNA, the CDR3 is TGCGCCAGCAGTGAGTCGGCCGGGAACTATGGCTACACCTTC. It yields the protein CASSESAGNYGYTF.